The 25 T cell receptor beta chains reported below all come from one sample, sequenced in a study of T cells after yellow fever vaccination. TCRdb recomputed calls from the 5' RACE reads with MiXCR, one row per CDR3 protein. The data contain under 90,000 distinct CDR3 sequences, just over 6.5% of them singletons. The sample consisted of CD8+ T cells sorted from PBMCs, taken more than 35 days after the first yellow fever vaccination. Receptor source: a man in his late teens or twenties who received the YFV17D yellow fever vaccine.

This clonotype was seen a handful of times. The chain links TRBV4-3 to TRBJ2-1, with 7 positions matching TRBD2. The germline V gene has CDR1 LGHNA and CDR2 YSLEER. V was pared by 2 bases and J by 3 bases, with 13 bases of the junction left unmatched. The CDR3 is 18 residues long. CDR3 nucleotide sequence: TGCGCCAGCAGCCAATCCGGGGGGTTGGACTTTTACTACAATGAGCAGTTCTTC. This codes for CASSQSGGLDFYYNEQFF.

This rearrangement joins TRBV7-6 to TRBJ2-3; 12 nucleotides match TRBD2. The CDR3 extends over 16 amino acids. Germline V gene sequence: CDR1 SGHVS, CDR2 FNYEAQ. The V segment lost 1 base and the J segment 1 base; nucleotides outside the gene matches: 0. CDR3 amino acids: CASSLGTSGGTDTQYF. DNA of the CDR3: TGTGCCAGCAGCTTAGGGACTAGCGGGGGCACAGATACGCAGTATTTT.

V usage is TRBV29-1 and J usage is TRBJ1-1; D is ambiguous. The V end was cut by 5 bases, the J end by 0 bases, with 4 bases between. CDR3 length equals 11 residues. Germline lookup yields CDR1 SQVTM and CDR2 ANQGSEA. The CDR3, as DNA: TGCAGCGTTCCCATGAACACTGAAGCTTTCTTT. Encoded protein: CSVPMNTEAFF.

This clonotype was found many times. The chain couples TRBV7-6 to TRBJ2-1; 9 bases map to TRBD2. Trimming removed 5 bases from V and 4 bases from J; junction bases left unmatched: 6. From germline, CDR1 is SGHVS and CDR2 FNYEAQ. This CDR3 spans 15 amino acids. The CDR3 reads CASSPIAGVYNEQFF. The DNA of the CDR3 is TGTGCCAGCAGCCCCATAGCGGGGGTTTACAATGAGCAGTTCTTC.

This clonotype was seen repeatedly, ten times or more. The chain combines TRBV12-3 or TRBV12-4 with TRBJ1-1, with unresolved D. Trimming cost V 6 bases and J 5 bases, with 10 bases left between them. CDR3 length: 12 residues. CDR3 loop: CASRSGVTEAFF. CDR3 DNA: TGTGCCAGCAGAAGCGGGGTAACTGAAGCTTTCTTT.

This clonotype was seen a few times. The chain combines TRBV21-1 with TRBJ2-1; the table's D call, TRBD2, has no DNA check behind it. TRBV21-1 is a pseudogene. This CDR3 region has 16 residues. CDR3 sequence reads: CASRWERGGSYNEQFF. CDR3 sequence (DNA): TGTGCCAGCAGGTGGGAGCGGGGGGGCTCCTACAATGAGCAGTTCTTC.

This clonotype was seen at least ten times. V gene TRBV3-1 combines with J gene TRBJ2-3; possible D gene TRBD2, 6 bases. Trimming cost V 4 bases and J 3 bases, with 8 bases left between them. The CDR3 spans 13 residues. Germline V CDR1 and CDR2: LGHDT, YNNKEL (reference sequence). The chain's CDR3 is CASSPRGTDTQYF. The CDR3 DNA reads as TGTGCCAGCAGCCCCCGGGGGACAGATACGCAGTATTTT.

In this sample, this clonotype turned up once. This chain joins TRBV3-1 and TRBJ2-2; 8 nucleotides align to TRBD1. V shed 8 bases and J 3 bases; nucleotides not matched to a gene: 14. This CDR3 has 17 residues. Germline V lookup: CDR1 LGHDT, CDR2 YNNKEL (reference sequence). CDR3 sequence reads: CASCKEGQGFYTGELFF. The CDR3 coding sequence is TGTGCCAGCTGCAAAGAAGGACAGGGATTTTACACCGGGGAGCTGTTTTTT.

This clonotype was seen only a few times. The chain couples TRBV25-1 to TRBJ2-7; the D is unclear. Deletions cut 6 bases from V and 0 bases from J, with 9 bases between. The CDR3 totals 13 residues. CDR1 and CDR2 (germline): MGHDK, SYGVNS. As DNA, the CDR3 is TGTGCCAGCAGGCCCCTCGCCTCCTACGAGCAGTACTTC. Translating gives CASRPLASYEQYF.

This clonotype has at least ten counts. The chain joins TRBV12-3 or TRBV12-4 to TRBJ1-5, with D uncertain. Trimming removed 1 base from V and 4 bases from J, with 2 bases in between. This CDR3 is built from 12 residues. CDR3 sequence reads: CASSLVNQPQHF. As DNA, the CDR3 is TGTGCCAGCAGTTTAGTTAATCAGCCCCAGCATTTT.

This clonotype was recorded many times. The gene calls are TRBV29-1 and TRBJ2-1; the D gene is possibly TRBD2 (5 bases). The CDR3 is 13 residues long. Germline V lookup: CDR1 SQVTM, CDR2 ANQGSEA. V lost 3 bases, J lost 3 bases, and 9 bases lay in between. The CDR3 loop is CSVDPADYNEQFF. CDR3 DNA: TGCAGCGTTGACCCAGCGGACTACAATGAGCAGTTCTTC.

This clonotype was seen only a few times. At one end, the junction sequence differs from germline, possibly due to a read error. J is TRBJ1-2 and V is TRBV7-9, with no clear D. The V gene's germline CDR1 is SEHNR and CDR2 FQNEAQ (reference sequence). The CDR3 is 15 residues long. In DNA, the CDR3 is TGTGCCAGCACCTTACTTGGAGTTCCCCAGGATGGCTACACCTTC. This codes for CASTLLGVPQDGYTF.

This clonotype was recorded only once. The genes are TRBV13 and TRBJ2-2, with 8 bases lining up with TRBD1. The trim removed 0 bases at V and 5 bases at J, leaving 8 bases unmatched. The CDR3 runs 17 residues. Germline V lookup: CDR1 PRHDT, CDR2 FYEKMQ (reference sequence). The CDR3 coding sequence is TGTGCCAGCAGCTTAGGAGAACCCAGGGGGCGAACCGGGGAGCTGTTTTTT. Translated, it gives CASSLGEPRGRTGELFF.

This clonotype has more than one count but fewer than ten. V and J are TRBV6-2 or TRBV6-3 and TRBJ2-7; 8 nucleotides match TRBD2. Germline CDR1 reads MNHEY; CDR2 reads SVGEGT. The CDR3 has 20 amino acids. Trimming took 4 bases from V and 3 from J; bases not matched to a gene: 23. For the CDR3, the DNA is TGTGCCAGCAGTTGGGCCCGCGGGGGGCTGACGTGGATTAGGGACTACGAGCAGTACTTC. It is translated as CASSWARGGLTWIRDYEQYF.

The rearrangement uses TRBV9 and TRBJ1-6; D uncertain. Germline V gene data show CDR1 as SGDLS and CDR2 as YYNGEE. The V and J ends lost 3 bases and 7 bases respectively, with 17 bases between them. CDR3 length: 16 amino acids. The DNA for the CDR3 is TGTGCCAGCAGCGAGTACCTGACCTCGGAGAATTCACCCCTCCACTTT. Translated, it gives CASSEYLTSENSPLHF.

The chain is built from TRBV2 and TRBJ2-5, with 7 nucleotides matching TRBD1. CDR1 and CDR2 (germline): SNHLY, FYNNEI. The V gene end was trimmed by 2 bases and the J gene end by 0 bases; junction bases not matched to a gene: 3. The CDR3 consists of 15 residues. Here the CDR3 DNA reads TGTGCCAGCAGTGAAACGGACAGGTACCAAGAGACCCAGTACTTC. Translating gives CASSETDRYQETQYF.

This clonotype was picked up many times. CDR3 region: CASSLKGSASTDTQYF. CDR3 sequence (DNA): TGTGCCAGCAGTTTAAAGGGGTCTGCTAGCACAGATACGCAGTATTTT. The rearrangement uses TRBV27 and TRBJ2-3; TRBD1 might be the D (5 bases). Germline lookup yields CDR1 MNHEY and CDR2 SMNVEV (reference sequence). This CDR3 region has 16 residues. V shed 2 bases and J shed 0 bases, with 12 bases lying between them.

This clonotype was observed at least ten times. The gene calls are TRBV9 and TRBJ2-7, with D perhaps assigned TRBD1 or TRBD2 (5 bases each). Germline values: CDR1 SGDLS, CDR2 YYNGEE. This CDR3 comprises 12 residues. Trimming shortened V by 4 bases and J by 6 bases, and 11 bases separated the two germline ends. The CDR3 loop reads CASSSHGTEQYF. CDR3 in DNA: TGTGCCAGCAGCTCCCATGGGACCGAGCAGTACTTC.

This clonotype was observed many times. The gene calls are TRBV7-9 and TRBJ2-1; the D call may be TRBD1 or TRBD2 (5 bases each). Germline V gene sequence: CDR1 SEHNR, CDR2 FQNEAQ (reference sequence). Deletions cut 6 bases from V and 3 bases from J, with 15 bases between. CDR3 length: 15 residues. The CDR3 DNA sequence: TGTGCCAGCAGAGCGGACATGGGAGTCTACAATGAGCAGTTCTTC. It specifies CASRADMGVYNEQFF.

This clonotype was seen more than once but under ten times. This chain joins TRBV27 and TRBJ2-1, with 10 bases lining up with TRBD1. Germline V gene lookup returns CDR1 MNHEY and CDR2 SMNVEV (reference sequence). The CDR3 consists of 13 residues. V was clipped by 4 bases and J by 8 bases; unmatched bases: 2. The CDR3, as DNA: TGTGCCAGCAGTTCGGACAGGGGGTATGAGCAGTTCTTC. Its translation: CASSSDRGYEQFF.

Here the CDR3 reads CAISLSGSGGSEQFF. The DNA for the CDR3 is TGTGCCATTTCTTTATCAGGTAGCGGGGGGAGTGAGCAGTTCTTC. V usage is TRBV6-2 or TRBV6-3 and J usage is TRBJ2-1, with 10 nucleotides matching TRBD2. The CDR3 contains 15 residues. With 10 bases clipped from V and 9 bases from J, the junction kept 15 bases outside the gene matches. CDR1 and CDR2 from the germline V gene are MNHEY and SVGEGT.

Ten or more counts support this clonotype. The chain is built from TRBV12-3 or TRBV12-4 and TRBJ1-5; D might be TRBD1 (6 bases). The CDR3 has 15 residues. Trimming cost V 3 bases and J 7 bases, with 16 bases left between them. The CDR3 protein is CASSFPGARGQPQHF. CDR3 DNA: TGTGCCAGCAGTTTTCCGGGGGCTCGGGGCCAGCCCCAGCATTTT.

This clonotype has a count of ten or more. This chain links TRBV3-1 with TRBJ2-5, with 14 bases fitting TRBD2. The CDR3 runs to 17 residues. V lost 4 bases to trimming and J lost 1 base; unmatched junction nucleotides: 5. CDR1 is LGHDT and CDR2 is YNNKEL in the germline V gene (reference sequence). CDR3 in DNA: TGTGCCAGCAGCCGAAGACTAGCGGGGGGGTTCCAAGAGACCCAGTACTTC. Translation gives CASSRRLAGGFQETQYF.

This clonotype has at least ten counts. The V gene is TRBV7-9, the J gene TRBJ2-5; 8 bases are shared with TRBD1. The CDR3 spans 13 residues. CDR1 SEHNR and CDR2 FQNEAQ come from the germline V gene (reference sequence). Unmatched junction bases numbered 5, after V lost 8 bases and J lost 3 bases. CDR3 DNA: TGTGCCAGCCGGACAGGGCGAAAAGAGACCCAGTACTTC. Encoded protein: CASRTGRKETQYF.

This clonotype appeared many times. The chain couples TRBV5-1 to TRBJ2-3; no reliable D call. Germline loops: CDR1 SGHRS, CDR2 YFSETQ. The CDR3 is 14 residues long. V dropped 1 base and J dropped 2 bases, with 8 bases sitting between them. This CDR3 reads CASSLRWLTDTQYF. In DNA, the CDR3 is TGCGCCAGCAGCTTGCGGTGGCTCACAGATACGCAGTATTTT.